A selection of T cell receptor beta chains follows, all from one sample in a study of cytomegalovirus exposure and HLA in healthy donors. Using immunoSEQ multiplex PCR, the repertoire was profiled, and TCRdb retains in-frame clones only, with some absent. In the table there are about 200,000 clones, 70% to 80% of which are singletons. Sequenced sample: PBMCs. These receptors all stem from a male donor in good health and CMV-seronegative. CDR3s include the opening cysteine and the closing phenylalanine or tryptophan. D genes are given only for firm matches. The size field is filled for only some rows; it gives once, few, many or a size class.

- TRBJ1-4 TRBV19 - TGTGCCAGTAGTACCTGGCAGAGGGCAACTAATGAAAAACTGTTTTTT CASSTWQRATNEKLFF
- TRBJ1-2 TRBV9 - TGTGCCAGCAGCGGAGGGTACTATGGCTACACCTTC CASSGGYYGYTF
- TRBJ2-2 TRBV27 - TGTGCCAGCAGTTTTCTACAGTTCGGGGACACCGGGGAGCTGTTTTTT CASSFLQFGDTGELFF
- TRBJ1-1 TRBV6-5 - TGTGCCAGCAGTTATGGGCCGCTTACTTTCTTT CASSYGPLTFF
- TRBJ1-2 TRBV7-9 - TGTGCCAGCAGCTTAGTAGCTAACTATGGCTACACCTTC CASSLVANYGYTF
- TRBJ2-7 TRBV5-1 - TGCGCCAGCAGCTTGTCGGGTTACGAGCAGTACTTC CASSLSGYEQYF
- TRBJ1-2 TRBV29-1 - TGCAGCGTTGAAGAGCCGGGGGAAGTCTATGGCTACACCTTC CSVEEPGEVYGYTF
- TRBJ2-7 TRBV15 TRBD2 TGTGCCACCAGCAGCCTTACTAGCGGGAGCTCCTACGAGCAGTACTTC CATSSLTSGSSYEQYF
- TRBJ2-7 TRBV6-1 TRBD1 TGTGCCAGCAGTCTGGACAGGGTCGAGCAGTACTTC CASSLDRVEQYF
- TRBJ1-2 TRBV29-1 - TGCAGCGTTATAGGGGACTATGGCTACACCTTC CSVIGDYGYTF
- TRBJ2-1 TRBV27 TRBD1 TGTGCCAGCACAGAATCAGACAGGGGGTATGAGCAGTTCTTC CASTESDRGYEQFF
- TRBJ2-7 TRBV5-1 - TGCGCCAGCAGCTTCGGCAGGGTGAGCGAGCAGTACTTC CASSFGRVSEQYF
- TRBJ2-2 TRBV6-5 TRBD1 TGTGCCAGCAGTACGGGACAGGGCGTGGGGGAGCTGTTTTTT CASSTGQGVGELFF
- TRBJ2-7 TRBV29-1 TRBD2 TGCAGCGATAGAGGGACAGGGTTAACTAGCGGGAGCCTACCCCTATACCACGAGCAGTACTTC CSDRGTGLTSGSLPLYHEQYF
- TRBJ1-2 TRBV30 - TGTGCCCTTAGACAGGAAACTGTTTACTATGGCTACACCTTC CALRQETVYYGYTF
- TRBJ1-1 TRBV30 - TGTGCCTGGGAACCCGGGTTCCAAGTTGGGGCTTTCTTT CAWEPGFQVGAFF
- TRBJ2-3 TRBV15 - TGTGCCACCAGCAGAGGACGCAGGGGTGGTTCAGATACGCAGTATTTT CATSRGRRGGSDTQYF
- TRBJ2-7 TRBV28 - TGTGCCAGCAGTTTATCCGTTCTTCCTTACGAGCAGTACTTC CASSLSVLPYEQYF
- TRBJ2-7 TRBV23-1 - TGCGCCAGCAGTCAATCGTCCCGGGACATCGTCTCCTACGAGCAGTACTTC CASSQSSRDIVSYEQYF
- TRBJ1-3 TRBV6-5 TRBD1 TGTGCCGCAGGACAGGGAAAGACGAACACCATATATTTT CAAGQGKTNTIYF
few TRBJ2-7 TRBV7-3 - TGTGCCAGCAGCTTAATGGCAGGGGCCTTCCGACCCGAGCAGTACTTC CASSLMAGAFRPEQYF
- TRBJ2-3 TRBV5-6 TRBD2 TGTGCCAGCAGCTTGCGACTAGCGGGGGGTCCAGATACGCAGTATTTT CASSLRLAGGPDTQYF
- TRBJ2-1 TRBV28 TRBD1 TGTGCCAGCAGTTTGGACAGGGGAGGTAATGAGCAGTTCTTC CASSLDRGGNEQFF
- TRBJ2-7 TRBV6-5 TRBD2 TGTGCCCGCCTAGCGGACCGGTACTTC CARLADRYF
- TRBJ2-1 TRBV7-3 TRBD1 TGTGCCAGCAGCCCCTACCGACAGGGGGCGGGCGAGCAGTTCTTC CASSPYRQGAGEQFF
- TRBJ1-1 TRBV28 TRBD1 TGTGCCAGCGGCACAGGGGTTCCGAACACTGAAGCTTTCTTT CASGTGVPNTEAFF
- TRBJ2-5 TRBV4-2 TRBD1 TGTGCCAGCAGCCAAGCCGGGACAGAGCCTTTAGAGACCCAGTACTTC CASSQAGTEPLETQYF
- TRBJ1-1 TRBV12-5 - TGTGCTAGTGGTCCCGAGGGAACCACTGAAGCTTTCTTT CASGPEGTTEAFF
- TRBJ1-1 TRBV10-3 - TGTGCCATCAGTGAGATGGGGGCAGAGACTGAAGCTTTCTTT CAISEMGAETEAFF
- TRBJ1-5 TRBV28 - TGTGCCAGCGAACAGGGAACGCCCCAGCATTTT CASEQGTPQHF
few TRBJ2-3 TRBV5-6 - TGTGCCAGCAGCTTGGCCCCAGGGGCTAGCACAGATACGCAGTATTTT CASSLAPGASTDTQYF
- TRBJ1-2 TRBV28 - TGTGCCAGCAGTTTGGGCCCGGGGAAGCGGTATGGCTACACCTTC CASSLGPGKRYGYTF
- TRBJ1-1 TRBV9 - TGTGCCAGCAGCGTGGACAGATCGAACACTGAAGCTTTCTTT CASSVDRSNTEAFF
- TRBJ1-4 TRBV7-9 TRBD1 TGTTCCAGCAGCTTAGCGGGACAGGCTAATGAAAAACTGTTTTTT CSSSLAGQANEKLFF
few TRBJ2-7 TRBV27 TRBD1 TGTGCCAGCGGTGACAGGGCCCCCTACGAGCAGTACTTC CASGDRAPYEQYF
- TRBJ2-2 TRBV7-9 TRBD1 TGTGCCAGCAGCCCGGGACAGCCTACCGGGGAGCTGTTTTTT CASSPGQPTGELFF